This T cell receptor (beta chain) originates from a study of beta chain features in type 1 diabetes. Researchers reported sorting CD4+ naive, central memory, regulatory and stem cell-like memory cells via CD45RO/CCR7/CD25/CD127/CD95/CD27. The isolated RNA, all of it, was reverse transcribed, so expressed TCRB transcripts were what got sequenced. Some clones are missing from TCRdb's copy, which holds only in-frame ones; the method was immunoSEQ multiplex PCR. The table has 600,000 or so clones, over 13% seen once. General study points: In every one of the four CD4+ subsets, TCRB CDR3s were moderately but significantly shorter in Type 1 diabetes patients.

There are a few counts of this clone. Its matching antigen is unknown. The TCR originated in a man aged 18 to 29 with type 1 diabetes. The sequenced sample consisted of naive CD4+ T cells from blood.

CDR3 nucleotide sequence: TGTGCCAGCAGCCAGAGTCGCTACGAGCAGTACTTC. Its protein product is CASSQSRYEQYF. The J gene is TRBJ2-7, the V gene TRBV27; the D is unclear. Trimming pared 6 bases from V and 3 bases from J, leaving 9 bases between. CDR1 and CDR2 (germline): MNHEY, SMNVEV (reference sequence). The CDR3 length is 12 residues.